A selection of T cell receptor beta chains follows, all from one sample in a study of blood T cells in healthy people across ages. TCRdb re-called the 5' RACE reads with MiXCR, one entry per CDR3 protein. The table shows over 1,500,000 distinct CDR3 sequences, with 35% to 50% occurring only once. Sequenced material: blood. Receptors originate from a human donor in good health. The CDR3 runs from the conserved cysteine through the conserved F or W. A D gene is named only where the DNA matches it firmly. Clone size is not always given. Where it is, it says once, few, many or a class for expanded clones.

D | J | V | size | DNA | CDR3
. | TRBJ2-7 | TRBV7-9 | . | TGTGCCAGCAGCCCCGACAGGGAGGCGTACGAGCAGTACTTC | CASSPDREAYEQYF
. | TRBJ1-1 | TRBV4-3 | . | TGCGCCAGCAGCCAAGATGGCCTTAGGGGGGCTGAAACTTTCTTT | CASSQDGLRGAETFF
. | TRBJ2-6 | TRBV7-8 | . | TGTGCCAGCAGCCCGTGGGGACTGCCAAGCTCTGGGGCCAACGTCCTGACTTTC | CASSPWGLPSSGANVLTF
TRBD2 | TRBJ2-3 | TRBV7-9 | few | TGTGCCAGCAGCGAACTAGCGGCCCACATCCAGGTAACAGATACGCAGTATTTT | CASSELAAHIQVTDTQYF
TRBD1 | TRBJ2-3 | TRBV29-1 | . | TGCAGCGTTTCAGGGGGCCTAAGGGATACGCAGTATTTT | CSVSGGLRDTQYF
TRBD1 | TRBJ2-7 | TRBV11-2 | . | TGTGCCAGCAGCCGCAATGACAGGGTAGGGTACGAGCAGTACTTC | CASSRNDRVGYEQYF
. | TRBJ2-3 | TRBV9 | . | TGTGCCAGCAGCCGTGGTGGACACGACACAGATACGCAGTATTTT | CASSRGGHDTDTQYF
. | TRBJ2-4 | TRBV5-1 | few | TGCGCCAGCAGCTTGGCCGGCGTGGCGGTAGATGACATTCAGTACTTC | CASSLAGVAVDDIQYF
. | TRBJ2-5 | TRBV29-1 | few | TGCAGCGTTTTGGACAGCTATGACACCCAGTACTTC | CSVLDSYDTQYF
. | TRBJ2-2 | TRBV9 | . | TGTGCCGGCAGCGTAGTAGAGAACACCGGGGAGCTGTTTTTT | CAGSVVENTGELFF
. | TRBJ2-1 | TRBV29-1 | . | TGCAGCGCCGATACCCGGGGGTATGAGCAGTTCTTC | CSADTRGYEQFF
. | TRBJ2-1 | TRBV7-9 | few | TGTGCCAGCAGCGTATTAGGCCGAAGCTCCTACAATGAGCAGTTCTTC | CASSVLGRSSYNEQFF
. | TRBJ2-3 | TRBV3-1 | . | TGTGCCAGCAGCACGAAGGATCGGGGGGCCAAGAAGGATACGCAGTATTTT | CASSTKDRGAKKDTQYF
. | TRBJ2-7 | TRBV20-1 | . | TGCAGTGCTAGCCAGCCGGGGGTGCGACTCCGGCAGTACTTC | CSASQPGVRLRQYF
. | TRBJ2-4 | TRBV20-1 | few | TGCAGTGCTAGAGATCGGAGAGGGGTCGACAAAAACATTCAGTACTTC | CSARDRRGVDKNIQYF
. | TRBJ1-2 | TRBV4-3 | . | TGCGCCAGCAGCCAAGGGGTCGGACTCTATGGCTACACCTTC | CASSQGVGLYGYTF
TRBD1 | TRBJ1-5 | TRBV19 | few | TGTGCCAGTAGTACTCAGGGGGCAGGGAATCAGCCCCAGCATTTT | CASSTQGAGNQPQHF
TRBD2 | TRBJ2-4 | TRBV2 | . | TGTGCCAGCTTTGGCAGTAGCGGGGGGGCTAAAAGGCGCAATGAGCAGTACTTC | CASFGSSGGAKRRNEQYF
. | TRBJ1-4 | TRBV5-5 | few | TGTGCCAGTCAGCAGTGGGGAAGTGATGAGAAACTGTTTTTT | CASQQWGSDEKLFF
. | TRBJ1-2 | TRBV20-1 | . | TGCAGTGCTAGAGTCCCCGGGATCCATGGCTACACCTTC | CSARVPGIHGYTF
. | TRBJ1-2 | TRBV7-6 | few | TGTGCCAGCAGCCCGAGGGGAGGGGAGAGCACCTTC | CASSPRGGESTF
TRBD1 | TRBJ1-2 | TRBV29-1 | few | TGCAGCGTGGCCGGGACAGGGGGCTTAAGAGGCTACACCTTC | CSVAGTGGLRGYTF
. | TRBJ2-7 | TRBV5-1 | few | TGCGCCAGCAGCTTGGTGGGTATCTCCTACGAGCAGTACTTC | CASSLVGISYEQYF
. | TRBJ2-2 | TRBV12-3/TRBV12-4 | . | TGTGCCAGCAGTCTTACACGACAGGTTAAAGAGCTGTTTTTT | CASSLTRQVKELFF